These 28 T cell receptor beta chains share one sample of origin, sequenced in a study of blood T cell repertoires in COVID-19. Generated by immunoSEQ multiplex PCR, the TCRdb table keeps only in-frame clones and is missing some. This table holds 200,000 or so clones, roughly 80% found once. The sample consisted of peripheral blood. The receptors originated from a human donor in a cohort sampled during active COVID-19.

CDR3 sequence (DNA): TGTGCCAGCAGTTTGGTGGGGGCCCACGAGCAGTACTTC. Translated, it gives CASSLVGAHEQYF. The rearrangement uses TRBV28 and TRBJ2-7; a weak D match, TRBD1 (6 bases). The V end was cut by 3 bases, the J end by 5 bases, with 11 bases between. This CDR3 comprises 13 residues. Germline V gene data show CDR1 as MDHEN and CDR2 as SYDVKM.

The CDR3 loop reads CASSRTGGTSGSYEQYF. CDR3 coding DNA: TGTGCCAGCAGCCGGACAGGGGGGACTAGCGGCTCCTACGAGCAGTACTTC. The V and J genes are TRBV27 and TRBJ2-7; D might be TRBD2 (11 bases). The CDR3 consists of 17 residues. CDR1 MNHEY and CDR2 SMNVEV come from the germline V gene (reference sequence). With 6 bases removed from V and 0 bases from J, the gap between germline ends came to 21 bases.

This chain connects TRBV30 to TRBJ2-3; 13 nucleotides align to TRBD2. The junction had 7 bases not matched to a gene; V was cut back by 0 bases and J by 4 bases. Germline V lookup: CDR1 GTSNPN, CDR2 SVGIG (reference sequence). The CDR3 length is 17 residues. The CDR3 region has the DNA TGTGCCTGGAGTGTACTTCGGACTAGCGGGAGAGCAGATACGCAGTATTTT. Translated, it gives CAWSVLRTSGRADTQYF.

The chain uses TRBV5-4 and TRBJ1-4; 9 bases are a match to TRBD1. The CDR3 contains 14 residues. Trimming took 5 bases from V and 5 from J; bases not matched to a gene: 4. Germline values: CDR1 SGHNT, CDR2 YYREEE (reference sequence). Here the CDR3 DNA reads TGTGCCAGCAGACGAGGGACAGGGAATGAAAAACTGTTTTTT. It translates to CASRRGTGNEKLFF.

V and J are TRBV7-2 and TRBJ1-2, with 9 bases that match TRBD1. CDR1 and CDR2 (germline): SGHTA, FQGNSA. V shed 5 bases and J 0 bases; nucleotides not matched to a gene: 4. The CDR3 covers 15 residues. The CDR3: CASSARDRANYGYTF. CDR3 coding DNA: TGTGCCAGCAGCGCCCGGGACAGGGCTAACTATGGCTACACCTTC. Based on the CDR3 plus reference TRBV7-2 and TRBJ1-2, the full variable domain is GAGVSQSPSNKVTEKGKDVELRCDPISGHTALYWYRQSLGQGLEFLIYFQGNSAPDKSGLPSDRFSAERTGGSVSTLTIQRTQQEDSAVYLCASSARDRANYGYTFGSGTRLTVV.

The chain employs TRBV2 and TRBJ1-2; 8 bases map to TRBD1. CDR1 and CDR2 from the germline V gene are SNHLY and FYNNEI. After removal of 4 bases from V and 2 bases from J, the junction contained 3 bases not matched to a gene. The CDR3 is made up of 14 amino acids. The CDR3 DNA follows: TGTGCCAGCAGTGGACAGGGGCCGAACTATGGCTACACCTTC. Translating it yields CASSGQGPNYGYTF.

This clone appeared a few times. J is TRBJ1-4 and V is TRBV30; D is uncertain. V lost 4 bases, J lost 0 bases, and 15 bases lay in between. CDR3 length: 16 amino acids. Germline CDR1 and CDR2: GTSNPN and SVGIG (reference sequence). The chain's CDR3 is CAWTSLGRTTNEKLFF. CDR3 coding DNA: TGTGCCTGGACGTCCCTAGGCCGCACAACTAATGAAAAACTGTTTTTT.

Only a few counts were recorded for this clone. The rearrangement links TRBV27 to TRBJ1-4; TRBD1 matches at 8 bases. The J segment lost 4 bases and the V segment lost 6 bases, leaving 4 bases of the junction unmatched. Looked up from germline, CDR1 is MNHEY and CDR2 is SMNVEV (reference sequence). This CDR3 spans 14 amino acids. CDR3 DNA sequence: TGTGCCAGCAGCCCGACAGGGGATAATGAAAAACTGTTTTTT. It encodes CASSPTGDNEKLFF.

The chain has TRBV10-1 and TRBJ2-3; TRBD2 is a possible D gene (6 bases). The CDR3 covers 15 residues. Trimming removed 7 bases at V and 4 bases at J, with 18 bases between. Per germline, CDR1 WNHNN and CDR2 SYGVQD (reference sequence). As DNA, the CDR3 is TGCGCCAGCACATCGGGGGACTTCGGGGCAGATACGCAGTATTTT. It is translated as CASTSGDFGADTQYF.

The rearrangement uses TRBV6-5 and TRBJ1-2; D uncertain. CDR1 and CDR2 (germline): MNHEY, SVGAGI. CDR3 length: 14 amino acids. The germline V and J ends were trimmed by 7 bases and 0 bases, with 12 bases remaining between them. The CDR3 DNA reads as TGTGCCAGCAACAGCGGTTGGGCTAACTATGGCTACACCTTC. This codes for CASNSGWANYGYTF.

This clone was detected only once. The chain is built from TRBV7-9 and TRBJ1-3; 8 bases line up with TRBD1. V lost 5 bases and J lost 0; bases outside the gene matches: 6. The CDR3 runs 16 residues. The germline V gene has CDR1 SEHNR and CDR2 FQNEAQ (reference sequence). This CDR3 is CASSADRAFSGNTIYF. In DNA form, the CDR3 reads TGTGCCAGCAGCGCGGACAGGGCCTTCTCTGGAAACACCATATATTTT.

CDR3 coding DNA: TGTGCCAGTAGTATATCAGGGGGTCTAAATCAGCCCCAGCATTTT. Translated, it gives CASSISGGLNQPQHF. The chain carries TRBV19 and TRBJ1-5; 7 bases match TRBD1. Trimming removed 2 bases from V and 4 bases from J; junction bases left unmatched: 5. The CDR3 spans 15 residues. Germline V lookup: CDR1 LNHDA, CDR2 SQIVND (reference sequence).

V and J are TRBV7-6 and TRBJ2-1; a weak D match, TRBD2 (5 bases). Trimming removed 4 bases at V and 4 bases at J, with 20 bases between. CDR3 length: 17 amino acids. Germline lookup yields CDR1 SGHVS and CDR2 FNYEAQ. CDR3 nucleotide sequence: TGTGCCAGCAGCTCATTTTTTACTTTAGCGCCGTACAATGAGCAGTTCTTC. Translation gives CASSSFFTLAPYNEQFF. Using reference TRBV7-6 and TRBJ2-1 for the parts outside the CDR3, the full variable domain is GAGVSQSPRYKVTKRGQDVALRCDPISGHVSLYWYRQALGQGPEFLTYFNYEAQQDKSGLPNDRFSAERPEGSISTLTIQRTEQRDSAMYRCASSSFFTLAPYNEQFFGPGTRLTVL.

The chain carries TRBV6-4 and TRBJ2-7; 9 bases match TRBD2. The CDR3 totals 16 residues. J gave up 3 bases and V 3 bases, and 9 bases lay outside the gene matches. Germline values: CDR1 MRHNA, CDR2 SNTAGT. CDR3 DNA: TGTGCCAGCAGTGATTTCCTAGCGGGACCTCTCTACGAGCAGTACTTC. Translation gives CASSDFLAGPLYEQYF.

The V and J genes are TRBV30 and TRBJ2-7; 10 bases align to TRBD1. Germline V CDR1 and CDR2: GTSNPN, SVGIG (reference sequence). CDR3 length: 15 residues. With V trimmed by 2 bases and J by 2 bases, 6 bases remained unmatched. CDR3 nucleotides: TGTGCCTGGAGTTTCCCGGGACAGGGGACCTACGAGCAGTACTTC. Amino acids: CAWSFPGQGTYEQYF.

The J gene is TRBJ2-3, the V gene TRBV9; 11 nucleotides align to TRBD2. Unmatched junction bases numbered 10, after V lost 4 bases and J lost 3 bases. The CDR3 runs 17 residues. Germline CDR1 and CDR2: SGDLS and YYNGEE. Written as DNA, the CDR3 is TGTGCCAGCAGCTCCCAACCTAGCGGGAGGAGGACAGATACGCAGTATTTT. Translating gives CASSSQPSGRRTDTQYF.

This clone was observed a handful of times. DNA for the CDR3: TGTGCCAGCAGTCCCCGACAGGGGCGGACAGATACGCAGTATTTT. It codes for CASSPRQGRTDTQYF. The V and J genes are TRBV27 and TRBJ2-3; 8 positions agree with TRBD1. Germline CDR1 reads MNHEY; CDR2 reads SMNVEV (reference sequence). The CDR3 totals 15 residues. J gave up 3 bases and V 5 bases, and 7 bases lay outside the gene matches.

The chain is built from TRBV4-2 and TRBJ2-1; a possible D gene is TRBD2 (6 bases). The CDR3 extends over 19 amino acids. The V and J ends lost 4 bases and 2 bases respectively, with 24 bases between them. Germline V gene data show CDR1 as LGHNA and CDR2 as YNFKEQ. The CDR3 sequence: CASSRPTLADENAYNEQFF. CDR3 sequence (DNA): TGTGCCAGCAGCCGACCGACCTTAGCGGACGAAAACGCCTACAATGAGCAGTTCTTC.

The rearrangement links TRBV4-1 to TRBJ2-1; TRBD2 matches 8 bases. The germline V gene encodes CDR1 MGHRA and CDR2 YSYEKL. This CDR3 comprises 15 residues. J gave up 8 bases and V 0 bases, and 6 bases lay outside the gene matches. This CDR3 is CASSQDFSGRYEQFF. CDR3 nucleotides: TGCGCCAGCAGCCAAGATTTCAGCGGGAGATATGAGCAGTTCTTC.

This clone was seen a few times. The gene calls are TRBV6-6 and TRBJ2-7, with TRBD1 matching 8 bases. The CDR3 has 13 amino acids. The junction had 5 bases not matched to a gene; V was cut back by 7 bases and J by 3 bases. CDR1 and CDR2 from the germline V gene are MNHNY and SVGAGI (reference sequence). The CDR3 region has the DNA TGTGCCAGCACCAAGACAGGGGACTACGAGCAGTACTTC. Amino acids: CASTKTGDYEQYF.

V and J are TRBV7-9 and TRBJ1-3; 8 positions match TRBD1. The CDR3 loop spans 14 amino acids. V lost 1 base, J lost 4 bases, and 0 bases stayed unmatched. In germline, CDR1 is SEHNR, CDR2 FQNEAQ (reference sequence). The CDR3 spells CASSLGQGGNTIYF. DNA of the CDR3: TGTGCCAGCAGCTTAGGACAGGGGGGAAACACCATATATTTT.

CDR3 region: CASRWASGRVNEQYF. CDR3 coding DNA: TGTGCCAGCAGGTGGGCTAGCGGGAGAGTCAACGAGCAGTACTTC. The V call is TRBV7-2, the J call TRBJ2-7, with TRBD2 identical over 10 bases. CDR1 is SGHTA, CDR2 FQGNSA, per germline. This CDR3 spans 15 amino acids. V shed 6 bases, J shed 5 bases, and the junction held 10 bases outside the gene matches.

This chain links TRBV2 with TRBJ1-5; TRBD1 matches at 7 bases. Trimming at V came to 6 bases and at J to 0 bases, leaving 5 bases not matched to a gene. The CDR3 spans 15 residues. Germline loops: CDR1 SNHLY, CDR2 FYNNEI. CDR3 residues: CASRGQRNSNQPQHF. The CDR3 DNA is TGTGCCAGCAGGGGACAGAGGAATAGCAATCAGCCCCAGCATTTT.

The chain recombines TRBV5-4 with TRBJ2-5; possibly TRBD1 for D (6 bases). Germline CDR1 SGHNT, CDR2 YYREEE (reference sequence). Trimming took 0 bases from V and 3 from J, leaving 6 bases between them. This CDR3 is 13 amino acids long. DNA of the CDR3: TGTGCCAGCAGCTTGGACAGGGAAGAGACCCAGTACTTC. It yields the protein CASSLDREETQYF.

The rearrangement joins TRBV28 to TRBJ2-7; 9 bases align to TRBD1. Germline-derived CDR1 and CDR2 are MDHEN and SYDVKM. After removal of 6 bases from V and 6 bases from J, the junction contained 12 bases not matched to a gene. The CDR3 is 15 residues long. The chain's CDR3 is CASRSPGQGGGEQYF. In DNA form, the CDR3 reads TGTGCCAGCAGATCGCCGGGACAGGGAGGAGGCGAGCAGTACTTC. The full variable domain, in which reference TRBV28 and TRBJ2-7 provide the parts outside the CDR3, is DVKVTQSSRYLVKRTGEKVFLECVQDMDHENMFWYRQDPGLGLRLIYFSYDVKMKEKGDIPEGYSVSREKKERFSLILESASTNQTSMYLCASRSPGQGGGEQYFGPGTRLTVT.

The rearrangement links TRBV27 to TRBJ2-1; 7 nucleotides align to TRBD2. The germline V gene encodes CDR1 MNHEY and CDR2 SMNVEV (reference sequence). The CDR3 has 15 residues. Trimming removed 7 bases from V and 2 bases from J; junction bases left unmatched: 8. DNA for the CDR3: TGTGCCAGCACCGTTAGCGGGCCCACCTACAATGAGCAGTTCTTC. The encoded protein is CASTVSGPTYNEQFF.

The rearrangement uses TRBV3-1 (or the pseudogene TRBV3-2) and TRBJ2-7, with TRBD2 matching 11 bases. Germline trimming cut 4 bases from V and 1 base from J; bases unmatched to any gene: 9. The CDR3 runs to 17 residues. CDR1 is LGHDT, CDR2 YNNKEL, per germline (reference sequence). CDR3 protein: CASSLAGTSGISYEQYF. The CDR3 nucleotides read TGTGCCAGCAGCCTAGCTGGGACTAGCGGAATATCCTACGAGCAGTACTTC.

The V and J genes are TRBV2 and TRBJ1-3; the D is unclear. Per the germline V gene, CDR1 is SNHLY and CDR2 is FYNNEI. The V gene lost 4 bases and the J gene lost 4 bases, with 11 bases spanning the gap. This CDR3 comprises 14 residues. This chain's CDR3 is CASSVAGVGNTIYF. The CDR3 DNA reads TGTGCCAGCAGTGTGGCCGGGGTCGGAAACACCATATATTTT.